The rows below give T cell receptor beta chains drawn from one sample of a study of T cell responses to AZD1222 COVID-19 vaccine. The method was immunoSEQ multiplex PCR; TCRdb's version includes in-frame clones alone and lacks a portion of them. The sample consists of over 85,000 clones, approximately 90% of them appearing once. Specimen: peripheral blood, collected 28 days after the second AZD1222 dose. These receptor sequences come from an adult who received the AZD1222 COVID-19 vaccine. Both conserved end residues are part of each CDR3. A D gene is named only where the DNA matches it firmly. Clone size is stated in some rows and not others, as once, few, many or a class when expanded.

>.|TRBD2|TRBJ2-7|16|TRBV9
CASSVTSGGPAYEQYF
TGTGCCAGCAGCGTAACTAGCGGGGGCCCAGCCTACGAGCAGTACTTC
>.|TRBD1|TRBJ1-2|13|TRBV24-1
CATSRQGNYGYTF
TGTGCCACCAGTCGACAGGGGAACTATGGCTACACCTTC
>.|.|TRBJ1-5|14|TRBV11-2
CASSLQGSNQPQHF
TGTGCCAGCAGCTTACAGGGTAGCAATCAGCCCCAGCATTTT
>.|.|TRBJ2-1|13|TRBV15
CATSRDPGNEQFF
TGTGCCACCAGCAGAGATCCCGGGAATGAGCAGTTCTTC
>.|.|TRBJ2-1|14|TRBV10-3
CAISGSVRYNEQFF
TGTGCCATCAGTGGGAGTGTCCGCTACAATGAGCAGTTCTTC
>.|TRBD1|TRBJ1-1|15|TRBV28
CASSLSTGEDPEAFF
TGTGCCAGCAGTCTATCGACAGGGGAGGACCCTGAAGCTTTCTTT
>.|.|TRBJ2-3|15|TRBV11-2
CASSLVGGATDTQYF
TGTGCCAGCAGCTTAGTGGGGGGGGCCACAGATACGCAGTATTTT
>.|TRBD2|TRBJ2-7|16|TRBV4-1
CASSPRTSGRNYEQYF
TGCGCCAGCAGCCCACGGACTAGCGGGAGGAATTACGAGCAGTACTTC
>.|.|TRBJ1-1|14|TRBV11-3
CASSLDPPGTEAFF
TGTGCCAGCAGCTTAGATCCGCCAGGAACTGAAGCTTTCTTT
>once|.|TRBJ2-2|15|TRBV5-1
CASSLGQGSTGELFF
TGCGCCAGCAGCTTGGGTCAGGGGAGCACCGGGGAGCTGTTTTTT
>few|.|TRBJ1-2|14|TRBV5-1
CASSLAAGARGYTF
TGCGCCAGCAGCTTGGCCGCGGGGGCAAGGGGCTACACCTTC
>.|.|TRBJ2-1|12|TRBV6-5
CATLSGVGEQFF
TGTGCCACCCTTTCAGGGGTGGGTGAGCAGTTCTTC
>.|.|TRBJ2-2|15|TRBV19
CASSQRARNTGELFF
TGTGCCAGTAGTCAACGGGCCCGAAACACCGGGGAGCTGTTTTTT
>.|.|TRBJ1-1|15|TRBV5-5
CASSLVVAGDTEAFF
TGTGCCAGCAGCTTGGTTGTTGCGGGGGACACTGAAGCTTTCTTT
>.|TRBD1|TRBJ1-5|16|TRBV2
CASKGQGAISNQPQHF
TGTGCCAGCAAGGGGCAGGGGGCGATTAGCAATCAGCCCCAGCATTTT
>few|.|TRBJ1-2|15|TRBV19
CASSTAGPLRNGYTF
TGTGCCAGTAGTACTGCCGGACCATTACGAAATGGCTACACCTTC
>.|TRBD1|TRBJ1-4|14|TRBV5-4
CASSAQGAGEKLFF
TGTGCTAGCAGCGCACAGGGGGCGGGGGAAAAACTGTTTTTT
>.|TRBD2|TRBJ2-4|16|TRBV28
CASQFGLAGGKNIQYF
TGTGCCAGCCAGTTTGGTCTAGCGGGAGGGAAAAACATTCAGTACTTC
>.|TRBD2|TRBJ2-1|12|TRBV18
CASSSSGGEQFF
TGTGCCAGCTCATCTAGCGGGGGGGAGCAGTTCTTC
>.|.|TRBJ1-2|14|TRBV28
CASSLSGASHGYTF
TGTGCCAGCAGTTTATCAGGGGCGTCCCATGGCTACACCTTC
>.|TRBD2|TRBJ2-7|15|TRBV4-1
CASSSPSGGSYEQYF
TGCGCCAGCAGCAGTCCTAGCGGGGGGTCCTACGAGCAGTACTTC
>.|.|TRBJ2-1|18|TRBV7-8
CASSLAFTGSPVINEQFF
TGTGCCAGCAGCTTAGCTTTTACGGGATCCCCCGTTATCAATGAGCAGTTCTTC
>.|TRBD1|TRBJ1-2|13|TRBV7-9
CASINGQGAGYTF
TGTGCCAGCATTAATGGACAGGGGGCCGGCTACACCTTC
>.|.|TRBJ2-2|13|TRBV4-2
CASSQVTTGELFF
TGTGCCAGCAGCCAAGTAACCACCGGGGAGCTGTTTTTT
>.|TRBD1|TRBJ2-2|14|TRBV27
CASRTGANTGELFF
TGTGCCAGTAGGACAGGCGCGAACACCGGGGAGCTGTTTTTT
>.|TRBD2|TRBJ2-3|16|TRBV11-2
CASSLVFGAGADTQYF
TGTGCCAGCAGCTTAGTATTTGGAGCGGGAGCAGATACGCAGTATTTT
>.|.|TRBJ1-2|15|TRBV3-1/TRBV3-2
CASSHRLRGANGYTF
TGTGCCAGCAGCCATAGACTCCGGGGGGCGAATGGCTACACCTTC
>.|.|TRBJ2-3|14|TRBV6-5
CAIGGRKGTDTQYF
TGTGCCATCGGGGGGCGTAAGGGGACAGATACGCAGTATTTT
>.|TRBD2|TRBJ2-3|19|TRBV4-2
CASSQGTSGGPTSTDTQYF
TGTGCCAGCAGCCAGGGGACTAGCGGGGGGCCAACCAGCACAGATACGCAGTATTTT
>once|.|TRBJ2-3|13|TRBV6-1
CASSEVQRDTQYF
TGTGCCAGCAGTGAAGTTCAGCGAGATACGCAGTATTTT
>.|.|TRBJ1-4|14|TRBV19
CASSGARPGEKLFF
TGTGCCAGTAGTGGGGCAAGGCCCGGTGAAAAACTGTTTTTT
>.|.|TRBJ2-3|19|TRBV9
CASSLRPYGSRRSADTQYF
TGTGCCAGCAGCCTACGGCCCTATGGCAGCAGGCGGTCCGCAGATACGCAGTATTTT
>.|TRBD1|TRBJ2-1|12|TRBV6-1
CASSLQGAREFF
TGTGCCAGCAGTCTACAGGGGGCTCGGGAGTTCTTC
>.|TRBD2|TRBJ2-4|15|TRBV18
CASSPPGLASDIQYF
TGTGCCAGCTCACCGCCGGGACTAGCGTCGGACATTCAGTACTTC
>.|.|TRBJ2-1|19|TRBV27
CASSHKDHSGRSSYNEQFF
TGTGCCAGCAGTCATAAGGACCATTCGGGGAGAAGCTCCTACAATGAGCAGTTCTTC
>.|.|TRBJ2-5|15|TRBV5-1
CASSLAGESQETQYF
TGCGCCAGCAGCTTGGCCGGGGAGAGCCAAGAGACCCAGTACTTC
>.|TRBD1|TRBJ1-1|15|TRBV5-1
CASSPSGGQGTEAFF
TGCGCCAGCAGCCCATCCGGCGGACAGGGGACTGAAGCTTTCTTT
>.|.|TRBJ2-7|14|TRBV6-5
CASSYSSQHYEQYF
TGTGCCAGCAGTTACTCGTCTCAGCACTACGAGCAGTACTTC
>few|.|TRBJ1-1|15|TRBV28
CASSWGGGRRTEAFF
TGTGCCAGCAGTTGGGGTGGGGGGCGAAGGACTGAAGCTTTCTTT
>.|.|TRBJ1-5|15|TRBV2
CASSDRGTSSQPQHF
TGTGCCAGCAGTGACAGGGGAACTTCTTCTCAGCCCCAGCATTTT
>.|.|TRBJ1-1|13|TRBV10-2
CASSESMGTEAFF
TGCGCCAGCAGTGAGTCGATGGGGACTGAAGCTTTCTTT